A selection of T cell receptor beta chains follows, all from one sample in a study of cytomegalovirus exposure and HLA in healthy donors. Some clones are missing from TCRdb's copy, which holds only in-frame ones; the method was immunoSEQ multiplex PCR. The table lists around 200,000 clones, around 81% of them singletons. The sequenced material came from PBMCs. Source of these receptors: a woman in her 30s in good health and CMV-seropositive. CDR3s include the opening cysteine and the closing phenylalanine or tryptophan. The D gene is left open where the match is weak. For some rows the clone size is stated as once, few or many, or as a class when expanded; others skip it.

d_gene	v_gene	j_gene	len	abundance	CDR3aa	CDR3nt
-	TRBV6-1	TRBJ1-3	14	once	CASRRAGSGNTIYF	TGTGCCAGCAGGCGAGCGGGGTCGGGAAACACCATATATTTT
TRBD2	TRBV2	TRBJ2-7	14	few	CASSETRGGNEQYF	TGTGCCAGCAGTGAAACACGGGGGGGGAACGAGCAGTACTTC
-	TRBV4-1	TRBJ2-7	15	-	CASSQEQGWFYEQYF	TGCGCCAGCAGCCAAGAGCAGGGTTGGTTCTACGAGCAGTACTTC
-	TRBV9	TRBJ1-5	13	-	CASSGGQGQPQHF	TGTGCCAGCAGCGGGGGGCAGGGGCAGCCCCAGCATTTT
TRBD2	TRBV20-1	TRBJ2-1	10	few	CSAPGGKQFF	TGCAGTGCGCCGGGGGGGAAACAGTTCTTC
TRBD1	TRBV5-4	TRBJ1-1	16	-	CASSFWDRVQPVSAFF	TGTGCCAGCAGCTTCTGGGACAGGGTTCAGCCAGTGTCAGCTTTCTTT
TRBD1	TRBV27	TRBJ1-1	14	-	CASSRTGGYTEAFF	TGTGCCAGCAGTCGGACAGGGGGCTACACTGAAGCTTTCTTT
TRBD2	TRBV5-1	TRBJ2-7	16	few	CASSGRTSGSSYEQYF	TGCGCCAGCAGCGGACGGACTAGCGGGAGCTCCTACGAGCAGTACTTC
-	TRBV6-1	TRBJ1-1	12	-	CASTTPLAGAFF	TGTGCCAGCACCACCCCCCTAGCGGGTGCTTTCTTT
-	TRBV4-1	TRBJ1-6	15	-	CASSQDRGWGSPLHF	TGCGCCAGCAGCCAAGATAGGGGTTGGGGTTCACCCCTCCACTTT
TRBD1	TRBV2	TRBJ2-5	14	-	CATSSQGWQETQYF	TGTGCCACATCTTCACAGGGGTGGCAGGAGACCCAGTACTTC
TRBD2	TRBV18	TRBJ2-7	13	-	CASSELAGYEQYF	TGTGCCAGCTCCGAGCTAGCGGGATACGAGCAGTACTTC
-	TRBV28	TRBJ1-6	15	-	CASSPLTGMNSPLHF	TGTGCCAGCAGCCCGCTAACAGGGATGAATTCACCCCTCCACTTT
-	TRBV2	TRBJ1-2	13	-	CASRDFSFYGYTF	TGTGCCAGCCGGGATTTCAGCTTTTATGGCTACACCTTC
-	TRBV19	TRBJ1-4	15	-	CASLPGAQTNEKLFF	TGTGCCAGCCTCCCAGGGGCCCAAACTAATGAAAAACTGTTTTTT
-	TRBV5-6	TRBJ2-7	14	-	CASSLGAVLYEQYF	TGTGCCAGCAGCTTGGGGGCAGTTCTCTACGAGCAGTACTTC
TRBD2	TRBV19	TRBJ2-1	14	-	CASSQTIAGNEQFF	TGTGCCAGTAGTCAGACGATAGCGGGAAATGAGCAGTTCTTC
TRBD2	TRBV19	TRBJ2-3	16	-	CASSISSGTTTDTQYF	TGTGCCAGTAGTATTTCTAGCGGGACTACCACAGATACGCAGTATTTT
-	TRBV28	TRBJ2-1	16	-	CASSSDPVHSHNEQFF	TGTGCCAGCAGTTCCGACCCCGTCCATAGCCACAATGAGCAGTTCTTC
TRBD2	TRBV7-2	TRBJ2-7	16	-	CASSLGTSGFIYEQYF	TGTGCCAGCAGCTTAGGGACTAGCGGGTTCATCTACGAGCAGTACTTC
TRBD1	TRBV29-1	TRBJ1-5	13	-	CSVRTGSNQPQHF	TGCAGCGTGAGGACAGGTAGCAATCAGCCCCAGCATTTT
-	TRBV20-1	TRBJ2-7	11	-	CSARVLEEQYF	TGCAGTGCTAGAGTTCTTGAGGAGCAGTACTTC
-	TRBV11-3	TRBJ2-2	14	-	CASSLVAEAGELFF	TGTGCCAGCAGCTTAGTGGCGGAAGCCGGGGAGCTGTTTTTT
-	TRBV19	TRBJ1-5	15	few	CASSIGPNRNQPQHF	TGTGCCAGTAGTATAGGACCCAACAGAAATCAGCCCCAGCATTTT
TRBD1	TRBV5-4	TRBJ1-1	15	-	CASSFGQGGYTEAFF	TGTGCCAGCAGCTTCGGACAGGGAGGTTACACTGAAGCTTTCTTT
-	TRBV6-7	TRBJ2-1	16	-	CASRPENTGFYNEQFF	TGTGCCAGCAGACCAGAAAACACAGGGTTCTACAATGAGCAGTTCTTC
-	TRBV7-2	TRBJ1-5	16	once	CASSPRAGSPNQPQHF	TGTGCCAGCAGCCCGAGAGCGGGGTCCCCAAATCAGCCCCAGCATTTT
TRBD1	TRBV2	TRBJ1-5	14	-	CASRDRAFNQPQHF	TGTGCCAGCAGGGACAGGGCATTCAATCAGCCCCAGCATTTT
TRBD1	TRBV10-3	TRBJ1-6	12	-	CATWTGDSPLHF	TGTGCCACTTGGACAGGGGATTCACCCCTCCACTTT
-	TRBV7-2	TRBJ2-1	14	-	CASSWTGTYNEQFF	TGTGCCAGCAGCTGGACCGGGACTTACAATGAGCAGTTCTTC
-	TRBV28	TRBJ1-2	16	few	CASSPPLGIGDYGYTF	TGTGCCAGCAGTCCCCCTTTGGGTATCGGGGACTATGGCTACACCTTC
TRBD1	TRBV2	TRBJ1-1	14	-	CASSVYRGPTEAFF	TGTGCCAGCAGTGTATACAGGGGCCCCACTGAAGCTTTCTTT
-	TRBV5-6	TRBJ2-3	16	-	CASSYPAGAGTDTQYF	TGTGCCAGCAGCTATCCAGCAGGGGCTGGCACAGATACGCAGTATTTT